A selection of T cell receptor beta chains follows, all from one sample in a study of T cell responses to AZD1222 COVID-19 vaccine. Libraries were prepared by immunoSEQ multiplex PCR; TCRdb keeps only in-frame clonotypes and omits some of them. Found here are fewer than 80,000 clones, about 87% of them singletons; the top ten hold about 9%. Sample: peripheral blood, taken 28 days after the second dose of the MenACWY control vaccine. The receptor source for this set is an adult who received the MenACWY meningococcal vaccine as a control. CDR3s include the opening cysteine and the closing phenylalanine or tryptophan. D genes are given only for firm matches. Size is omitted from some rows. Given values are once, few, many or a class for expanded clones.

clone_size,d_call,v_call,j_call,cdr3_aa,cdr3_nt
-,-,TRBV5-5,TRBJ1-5,CASSRGQGEPQHF,TGTGCCAGCAGCCGAGGGCAGGGAGAGCCCCAGCATTTT
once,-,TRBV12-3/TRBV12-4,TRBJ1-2,CASTISNYGYTF,TGTGCCAGCACCATATCTAACTATGGCTACACCTTC
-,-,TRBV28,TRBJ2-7,CASSDSTYEQYF,TGTGCCAGCAGCGACAGTACCTACGAGCAGTACTTC
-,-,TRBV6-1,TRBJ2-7,CASSEAGGRYEQYF,TGTGCCAGCAGTGAAGCGGGGGGGCGGTACGAGCAGTACTTC
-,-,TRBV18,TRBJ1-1,CASSPRETVNTEAFF,TGTGCCAGCTCACCACGCGAGACGGTGAACACTGAAGCTTTCTTT
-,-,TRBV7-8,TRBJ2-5,CASVFGAGRRETQYF,TGTGCCAGCGTTTTCGGGGCAGGCCGCCGAGAGACCCAGTACTTC
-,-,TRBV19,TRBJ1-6,CASSAGTAHSSPLHF,TGTGCCAGTAGTGCCGGGACCGCACATTCTTCACCCCTCCACTTT
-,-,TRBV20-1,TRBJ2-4,CSASGAALAAKNIQYF,TGCAGTGCTAGTGGGGCCGCATTGGCCGCCAAAAACATTCAGTACTTC
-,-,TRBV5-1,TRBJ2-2,CASSFWGNTGELFF,TGCGCCAGCAGCTTCTGGGGGAACACCGGGGAGCTGTTTTTT
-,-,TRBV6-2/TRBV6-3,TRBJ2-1,CASSRSPGSYNEQFF,TGTGCCAGCAGTCGGTCGCCTGGGTCCTACAATGAGCAGTTCTTC
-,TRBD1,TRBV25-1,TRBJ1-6,CASSERGTGGIDSPLHF,TGTGCCAGCAGTGAACGAGGGACAGGCGGAATTGATTCACCCCTCCACTTT
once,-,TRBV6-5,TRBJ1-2,CASSYSRSGYTF,TGTGCCAGCAGTTACTCCCGGAGCGGCTACACCTTC
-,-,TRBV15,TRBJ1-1,CATSRAEGPNTEAFF,TGTGCCACCAGCAGAGCGGAGGGACCGAACACTGAAGCTTTCTTT
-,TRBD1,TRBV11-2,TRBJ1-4,CASSLEAGGRLFF,TGTGCCAGCAGCTTAGAGGCAGGGGGGAGACTGTTTTTT
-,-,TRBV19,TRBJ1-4,CASRNTGSEKLFF,TGTGCCAGTAGAAATACAGGCAGTGAAAAACTGTTTTTT
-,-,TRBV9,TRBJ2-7,CASSVTEGYEQYF,TGTGCCAGCAGCGTGACGGAGGGTTACGAGCAGTACTTC
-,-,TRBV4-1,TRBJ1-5,CASSQTRTEGNQPQHF,TGCGCCAGCAGCCAGACACGGACAGAGGGCAATCAGCCCCAGCATTTT
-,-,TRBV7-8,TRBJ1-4,CASSFREPNEKLFF,TGTGCCAGCAGCTTCAGGGAACCTAATGAAAAACTGTTTTTT
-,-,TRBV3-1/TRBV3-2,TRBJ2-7,CASSQDSRTGLYEQYF,TGTGCCAGCAGCCAAGATAGTAGAACAGGGCTATACGAGCAGTACTTC
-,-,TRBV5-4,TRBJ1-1,CASNPWGGISEAFF,TGTGCCAGCAACCCCTGGGGCGGGATCTCTGAAGCTTTCTTT
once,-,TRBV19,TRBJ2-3,CASSTAGTDTQYF,TGTGCCAGTAGTACGGCGGGGACAGATACGCAGTATTTT
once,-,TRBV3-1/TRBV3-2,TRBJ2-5,CASARKETQYF,TGTGCCAGCGCTCGGAAAGAGACCCAGTACTTC
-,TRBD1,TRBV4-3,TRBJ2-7,CASSRNTGGEQYF,TGCGCCAGCAGCCGCAACACAGGGGGCGAGCAGTACTTC
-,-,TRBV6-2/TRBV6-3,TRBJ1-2,CASSSDRGRYGYTF,TGTGCCAGCAGCTCCGACAGAGGACGCTATGGCTACACCTTC
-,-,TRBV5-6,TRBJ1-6,CASSPGTGLRLGSPLHF,TGTGCCAGCAGCCCCGGGACGGGACTTAGACTGGGTTCACCCCTCCACTTT
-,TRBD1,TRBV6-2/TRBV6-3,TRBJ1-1,CASSYGTGKTEAFF,TGTGCCAGCAGTTACGGGACAGGGAAAACTGAAGCTTTCTTT
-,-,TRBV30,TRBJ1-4,CAWNRQATNEKLFF,TGTGCCTGGAACAGACAGGCAACTAATGAAAAACTGTTTTTT
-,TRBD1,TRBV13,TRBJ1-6,CASSYGQGGSPLHF,TGTGCCAGCAGCTACGGACAGGGAGGATCACCCCTCCACTTT
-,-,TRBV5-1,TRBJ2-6,CASSLSGDSGANVLTF,TGCGCCAGCAGCTTGTCAGGGGACTCTGGGGCCAACGTCCTGACTTTC
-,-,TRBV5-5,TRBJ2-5,CASSLYTGLETQYF,TGTGCCAGCAGCTTGTACACGGGTTTGGAGACCCAGTACTTC
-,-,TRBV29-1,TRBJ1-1,CSVPDPTTNTEAFF,TGCAGCGTCCCGGACCCGACAACGAACACTGAAGCTTTCTTT
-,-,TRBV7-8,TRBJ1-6,CASSATGGTTYNSPLHF,TGTGCCAGCAGCGCAACGGGAGGGACAACTTATAATTCACCCCTCCACTTT
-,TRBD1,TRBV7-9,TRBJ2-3,CASSRDRDTQYF,TGTGCCAGCAGCCGGGACAGGGATACGCAGTATTTT
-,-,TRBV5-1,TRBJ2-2,CASSLPTNTGELFF,TGCGCCAGCAGCTTGCCCACAAACACCGGGGAGCTGTTTTTT
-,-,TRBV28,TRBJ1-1,CASAGGGQNTEAFF,TGTGCCTCAGCCGGCGGGGGACAGAACACTGAAGCTTTCTTT
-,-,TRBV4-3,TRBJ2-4,CASSQDPGGNIQYF,TGCGCCAGCAGCCAAGATCCCGGGGGCAACATTCAGTACTTC
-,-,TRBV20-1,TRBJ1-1,CSASGTEAFF,TGCAGTGCTAGTGGGACAGAAGCTTTCTTT
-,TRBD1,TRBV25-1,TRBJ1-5,CASSAGQGFSNQPQHF,TGTGCCAGCAGTGCGGGACAGGGGTTTAGCAATCAGCCCCAGCATTTT
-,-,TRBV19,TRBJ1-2,CASSIDPDSGYTF,TGTGCCAGTAGTATAGATCCCGACAGCGGCTACACCTTC
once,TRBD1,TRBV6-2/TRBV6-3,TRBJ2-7,CASSYEKGTGVF,TGTGCCAGCAGTTACGAGAAAGGGACAGGCGTCTTC
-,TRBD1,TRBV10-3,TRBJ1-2,CAISGDTGGQGYTF,TGTGCCATCAGTGGGGATACAGGGGGCCAAGGCTACACCTTC
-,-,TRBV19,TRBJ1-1,CASSLGERQAFF,TGTGCCAGTAGTTTAGGAGAGCGGCAAGCTTTCTTT
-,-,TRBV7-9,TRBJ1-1,CASSPTGGAEAFF,TGTGCCAGCAGCCCCACAGGAGGCGCTGAAGCTTTCTTT
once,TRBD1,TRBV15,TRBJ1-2,CATSRDPLGGRGYTF,TGTGCCACCAGCAGAGATCCATTAGGGGGCCGTGGCTACACCTTC
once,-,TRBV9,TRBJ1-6,CASSVGLGGFSYNSPLHF,TGTGCCAGCAGCGTAGGTTTAGGGGGATTCTCCTATAATTCACCCCTCCACTTT
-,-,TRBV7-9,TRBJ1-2,CASSRDNHGYTF,TGTGCCAGCAGCCGGGACAATCATGGCTACACCTTC
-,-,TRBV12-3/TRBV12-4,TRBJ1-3,CASSWISGNTIYF,TGTGCCAGCAGTTGGATCAGTGGAAACACCATATATTTT
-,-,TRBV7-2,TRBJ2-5,CASSPRFPETQYF,TGTGCCAGCTCCCCGCGGTTCCCAGAGACCCAGTACTTC
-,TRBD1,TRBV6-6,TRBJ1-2,CASGSGTGKLGYTF,TGTGCCAGCGGCTCCGGGACAGGGAAATTGGGCTACACCTTC
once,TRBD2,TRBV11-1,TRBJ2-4,CASSPGTTGNIQYF,TGTGCCAGCAGCCCCGGGACTACAGGAAACATTCAGTACTTC
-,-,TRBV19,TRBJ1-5,CASSTGASNQPQHF,TGTGCCAGTAGTACCGGGGCCAGCAATCAGCCCCAGCATTTT